These T cell receptor beta chains were read from a single sample in a study of T cells expressing NK-cell markers. From its re-call of the 5' RACE reads, TCRdb lists each CDR3 protein once, without DNA. The ten most abundant clones cover 0.39% of a sample with 200,000 to 300,000 distinct CDR3 sequences. The sequencing input was blood T cells: a sorted CD56 or NKG2C T cell subset, CD4+ or CD8+ T cells, or bulk PBMC T cells (not recorded which). The receptors originated from a man between 18 and 29 years old in good health. Both conserved end residues are part of each CDR3. Each record gives: V gene, J gene, clone size, CDR3 protein. Not all rows give a size; the values are once, few, many and, for expanded clones, a class.

TRBV6-2/TRBV6-3	TRBJ2-2	NA	CASITGGTGNTGELFF
TRBV11-2	TRBJ2-3	NA	CASSRGGGPSHLYF
TRBV19	TRBJ1-2	NA	CASSSRGAGDGYTF
TRBV13	TRBJ2-7	NA	CASSSEGTNSYEQYF
TRBV30	TRBJ2-1	NA	CAWSRRGADEQFF
TRBV20-1	TRBJ2-7	NA	CSARGRREVYEQYF
TRBV5-1	TRBJ2-4	NA	CASSSLSGSVAKNIQYF
TRBV20-1	TRBJ2-3	NA	CSARGLAGGPDTQYF
TRBV7-6	TRBJ2-5	NA	CASSLAETGYQETQYF
TRBV6-1	TRBJ2-5	NA	CASKHTQETQYF
TRBV12-3/TRBV12-4	TRBJ2-2	NA	CASRLDATATGELFF
TRBV24-1	TRBJ2-5	NA	CATSMGETQYF
TRBV5-5	TRBJ1-2	NA	CASSLSPLLGGYYGYTF
TRBV3-1	TRBJ2-1	NA	CASSQVQGRSEQFF
TRBV15	TRBJ2-3	NA	CATSRDQREVTDTQYF
TRBV5-1	TRBJ2-1	NA	CASSLIAGHNEQFF
TRBV7-2	TRBJ2-1	NA	CASSLGGAGHPEQFF
TRBV30	TRBJ2-7	medium-sized	CAWSVMGGYSYEQYF
TRBV28	TRBJ2-7	NA	CASSWRVEQYF
TRBV10-3	TRBJ2-5	NA	CAISAQGQGKETQYF
TRBV5-6	TRBJ2-3	NA	CASGYRGHTDTQYF
TRBV9	TRBJ2-7	NA	CASSRDDLKLLEQYF
TRBV20-1	TRBJ2-1	NA	CSAMLTSRDEQFF
TRBV10-3	TRBJ2-1	NA	CASQQGTSGNEQFF
TRBV7-6	TRBJ2-1	NA	CASSHGQIGEQFF
TRBV12-3/TRBV12-4	TRBJ2-3	NA	CASSSDTRYTDTQYF
TRBV12-3/TRBV12-4	TRBJ2-2	NA	CASSSELGNTGELFF
TRBV6-1	TRBJ2-7	NA	CASKSDSSLYEQYF
TRBV20-1	TRBJ1-2	NA	CSARILKGQPNYGYTF
TRBV5-1	TRBJ2-2	NA	CASSLEGRAGELFF
TRBV12-3/TRBV12-4	TRBJ1-5	NA	CASSLARTGTGGQPQHF
TRBV4-1	TRBJ2-1	NA	CASSQDIGEQFF
TRBV5-1	TRBJ2-1	NA	CASSLGPGLAGRSYNEQFF
TRBV5-1	TRBJ2-3	NA	CASSEVPGGDTQYF
TRBV6-2/TRBV6-3	TRBJ2-5	NA	CASYRGPQETQYF
TRBV20-1	TRBJ2-7	NA	CSALSSQRPTYEQYF
TRBV29-1	TRBJ2-5	NA	CSAIGTSGINQETQYF
TRBV7-2	TRBJ1-2	NA	CASSPDTDYGYTF
TRBV11-2	TRBJ1-4	NA	CASSLGTVNGELFF
TRBV6-4	TRBJ1-1	NA	CASSDNFGEAFF
TRBV9	TRBJ2-3	NA	CASSYLRRLDKDTQYF